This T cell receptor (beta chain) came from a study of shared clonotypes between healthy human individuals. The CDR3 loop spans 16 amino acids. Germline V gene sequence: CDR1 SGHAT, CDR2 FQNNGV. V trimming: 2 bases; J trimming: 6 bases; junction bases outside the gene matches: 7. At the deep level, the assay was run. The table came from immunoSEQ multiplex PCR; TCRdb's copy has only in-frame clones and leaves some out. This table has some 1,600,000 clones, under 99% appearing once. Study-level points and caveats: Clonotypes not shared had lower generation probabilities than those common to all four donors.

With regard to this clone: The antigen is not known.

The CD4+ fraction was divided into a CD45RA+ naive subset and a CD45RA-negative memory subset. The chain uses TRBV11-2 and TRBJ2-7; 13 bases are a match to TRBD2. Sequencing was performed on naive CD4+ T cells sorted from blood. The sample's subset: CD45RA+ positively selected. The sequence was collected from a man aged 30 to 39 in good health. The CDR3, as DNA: TGTGCCAGCAGCTTAAGAAGGACTAGCGGGAGCTCCGAGCAGTACTTC. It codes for CASSLRRTSGSSEQYF.